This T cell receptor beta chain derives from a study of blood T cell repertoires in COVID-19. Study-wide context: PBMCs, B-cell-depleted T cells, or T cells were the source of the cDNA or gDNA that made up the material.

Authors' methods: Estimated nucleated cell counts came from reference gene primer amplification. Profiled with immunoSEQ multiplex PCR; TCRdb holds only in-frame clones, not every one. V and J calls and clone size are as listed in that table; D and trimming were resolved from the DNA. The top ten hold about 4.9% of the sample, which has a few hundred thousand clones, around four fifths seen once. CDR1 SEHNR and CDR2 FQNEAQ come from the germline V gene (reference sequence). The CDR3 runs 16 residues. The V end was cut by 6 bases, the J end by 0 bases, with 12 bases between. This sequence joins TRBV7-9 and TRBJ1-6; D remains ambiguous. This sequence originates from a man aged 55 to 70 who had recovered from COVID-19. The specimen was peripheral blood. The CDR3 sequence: CASRPTGSSYNSPLHF. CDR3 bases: TGTGCCAGCAGGCCCACGGGGAGCTCCTATAATTCACCCCTCCACTTT.